This T cell receptor (beta chain) was captured by sequencing in a study of blood T cell repertoires in COVID-19. In the study overall: Acute-phase and convalescent COVID-19 samples originated in the United States, Italy and Spain. T cells, B-cell-depleted T cells, or PBMCs supplied cDNA or gDNA.

This CDR3 region has 16 residues. Germline assignment: CDR1 PRHDT and CDR2 FYEKMQ (reference sequence). The germline V and J ends were trimmed by 3 bases and 1 base, with 13 bases remaining between them. Study processing details: Quantification of nucleated cells was approximated via reference gene primer amplification. TCRdb's table, derived via immunoSEQ multiplex PCR, lists solely in-frame clones and lacks some. The DNA was the basis for D and trimming; V, J and clone size are from that table. Counted here are around 270,000 clones, around 90% occurring once; the ten biggest clones make up about 2.5%. Patients in Seattle were enrolled during active infection, then followed longitudinally.

The sequencing sample was made of peripheral blood. This TCR was recovered from a person aged 18 to 29 with COVID-19, enrolled during active disease. The rearrangement joins TRBV13 to TRBJ1-3; D remains ambiguous. The CDR3 reads CASSLAPTRSGNTIYF. CDR3 in DNA: TGTGCCAGCAGCTTGGCCCCTACCAGGTCTGGAAACACCATATATTTT.